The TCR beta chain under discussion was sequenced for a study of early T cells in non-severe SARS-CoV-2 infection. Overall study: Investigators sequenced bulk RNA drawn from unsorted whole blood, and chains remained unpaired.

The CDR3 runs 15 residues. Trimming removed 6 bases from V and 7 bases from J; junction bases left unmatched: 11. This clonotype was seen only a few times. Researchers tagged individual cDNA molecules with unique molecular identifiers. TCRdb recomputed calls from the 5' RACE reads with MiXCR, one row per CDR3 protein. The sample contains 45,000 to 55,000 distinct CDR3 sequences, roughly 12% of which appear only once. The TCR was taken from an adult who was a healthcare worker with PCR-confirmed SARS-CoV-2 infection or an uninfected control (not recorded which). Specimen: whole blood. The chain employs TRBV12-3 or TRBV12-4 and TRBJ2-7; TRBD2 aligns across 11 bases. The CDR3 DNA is TGTGCCAGCAGCAAAACTAGCGGGGGTCTCGGGGAGCAGTACTTC. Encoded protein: CASSKTSGGLGEQYF.